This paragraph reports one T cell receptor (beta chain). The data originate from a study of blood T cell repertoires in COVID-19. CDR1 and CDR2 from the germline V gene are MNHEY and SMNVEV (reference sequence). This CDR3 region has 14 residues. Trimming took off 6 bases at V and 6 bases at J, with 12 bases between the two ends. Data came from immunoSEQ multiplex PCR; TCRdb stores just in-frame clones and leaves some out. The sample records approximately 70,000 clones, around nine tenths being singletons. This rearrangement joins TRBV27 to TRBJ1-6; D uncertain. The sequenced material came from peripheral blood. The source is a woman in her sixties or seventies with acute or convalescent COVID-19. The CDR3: CASSGYSFNSPLHF. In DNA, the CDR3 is TGTGCCAGCAGCGGTTACAGCTTTAATTCACCCCTCCACTTT.